This TCR beta chain originates from a study of OX40 agonist ivuxolimab in advanced cancers. Whole-study context: Every 2 weeks, patients got intravenous ivuxolimab at one of six dose levels (0.01-10 mg/kg). A mean age of about 59 years, range roughly 23 to 79, was recorded, and 82.7% were male. General study points: Antigen targets of the expanded peripheral T cells went undetermined.

Data came from immunoSEQ multiplex PCR; TCRdb stores just in-frame clones and leaves some out. The data hold about 78,000 clones, with roughly 92% observed a single time. Turning to this clone: Antigen unknown.

Germline V CDR1 and CDR2: SGHRS, YFSETQ. The CDR3 extends over 15 amino acids. The ends were cut back, 0 bases at V and 6 bases at J, with 12 bases in the middle. With baseline, cycle 4 day 1, and cycle 7 day 1 as timepoints, blood was sampled. The input for sequencing was CD4+ or CD8+ T cells sorted from blood, taken in a trial of the OX40 agonist ivuxolimab. This sequence was found in an adult with an advanced solid tumor such as melanoma, head and neck, liver or kidney cancer. The chain is built from TRBV5-1 and TRBJ2-2; D is undetermined. CDR3 region: CASSLEVGFAGELFF. For the CDR3, the DNA is TGCGCCAGCAGCTTGGAGGTGGGGTTCGCCGGGGAGCTGTTTTTT.